The 26 T cell receptor beta chains listed next were all sequenced from one sample in a study of T cell responses to AZD1222 COVID-19 vaccine. Data came from immunoSEQ multiplex PCR; TCRdb stores just in-frame clones and leaves some out. The top ten clones hold under 6.5% of a sample with 150,000 or so clones, over 85% of them seen once. Sequenced here: peripheral blood, sampled on day 0 of AZD1222 vaccination. Receptor source: an adult in good health.

V is TRBV7-6 and J is TRBJ2-7; D unclear. V lost 5 bases and J lost 5, with 16 bases in between. CDR1 is SGHVS and CDR2 is FNYEAQ in the germline V gene. This CDR3 is built from 14 residues. CDR3 DNA: TGTGCCAGCAGCCAGGACGGTAGTGGGGACGAGCAGTACTTC. It translates to CASSQDGSGDEQYF.

This clone was found once. This chain joins TRBV10-3 and TRBJ2-6, with TRBD1 identical over 9 bases. Trimming removed 9 bases from V and 2 bases from J; junction bases left unmatched: 8. The germline V gene has CDR1 ENHRY and CDR2 SYGVKD. The CDR3 consists of 16 residues. CDR3 bases: TGTGCCATTCGGGGACAGGGATCCCCTGGGGCCAACGTCCTGACTTTC. Translating gives CAIRGQGSPGANVLTF.

The rearrangement joins TRBV7-2 to TRBJ1-2; D ambiguous. The CDR3 length is 14 residues. CDR1 is SGHTA and CDR2 is FQGNSA in the germline V gene. The germline V and J ends were trimmed by 5 bases and 0 bases, with 10 bases remaining between them. The CDR3 sequence is CASSPSAANYGYTF. The CDR3 DNA follows: TGTGCCAGCAGCCCCTCGGCGGCTAACTATGGCTACACCTTC. The variable domain in full, completed from reference TRBV7-2 and TRBJ1-2, reads GAGVSQSPSNKVTEKGKDVELRCDPISGHTALYWYRQSLGQGLEFLIYFQGNSAPDKSGLPSDRFSAERTGGSVSTLTIQRTQQEDSAVYLCASSPSAANYGYTFGSGTRLTVV.

J is TRBJ2-1 and V is TRBV11-1, with D possibly matching TRBD1 (6 bases). With 1 base removed from V and 7 bases from J, the gap between germline ends came to 11 bases. Germline CDR1 and CDR2: SGHAT and FQDESV (reference sequence). The CDR3 has 14 residues. CDR3 DNA: TGTGCCAGCAGCTTAGAGTTCGGGACAAATGAGCAGTTCTTC. Encoded protein: CASSLEFGTNEQFF.

The CDR3 coding sequence is TGTGCCAGCAGCGTAGCCGGGGAGGGGGCTTTCTTT. It encodes CASSVAGEGAFF. The rearrangement uses TRBV9 and TRBJ1-1, with a possible D match to TRBD1 (5 bases). CDR1 and CDR2 from the germline V gene are SGDLS and YYNGEE. V lost 0 bases and J 11 bases, leaving 11 bases between the germline ends. The CDR3 extends over 12 amino acids.

A word on this clone: One end of the junction fails to match germline, which may point to a read error. The chain is built from TRBV7-8 and TRBJ2-1, with D tentatively TRBD2 (5 bases). This CDR3 comprises 14 residues. Germline-derived CDR1 and CDR2 are SGHVS and FQNEAQ. The CDR3 is CASSLATSYNEQFF. CDR3 DNA: TGTGCCAGCAGCCTAGCAACCTCCTACAATGAGCAGTTCTTC.

This clone was seen more than once but under ten times. The CDR3 sequence is CASSPPGDADTQYF. As DNA, the CDR3 is TGTGCCAGCAGTCCTCCAGGGGATGCAGATACGCAGTATTTT. The rearrangement links TRBV28 to TRBJ2-3; possible D gene TRBD1, 6 bases. Germline lookup yields CDR1 MDHEN and CDR2 SYDVKM. V lost 5 bases, J lost 4 bases, and 13 bases lay in between. The length of the CDR3 is 14 residues.

The J gene is TRBJ2-3, the V gene TRBV11-3; 11 bases match TRBD2. V shed 5 bases, J shed 2 bases, and the junction held 6 bases outside the gene matches. The germline V gene has CDR1 SGHNT and CDR2 YENEEA. This CDR3 comprises 16 residues. Here the CDR3 reads CASSRGTSGPTDTQYF. CDR3 DNA: TGTGCCAGCAGCCGTGGGACTAGCGGTCCCACAGATACGCAGTATTTT.

This chain links TRBV2 with TRBJ1-2; maybe TRBD1 (5 bases). The V gene's germline CDR1 is SNHLY and CDR2 FYNNEI. The CDR3 loop spans 15 amino acids. V dropped 5 bases and J dropped 4 bases, with 17 bases sitting between them. CDR3 DNA sequence: TGTGCCAGCAGTTATGCCCGGGACGGTGCCTATGGCTACACCTTC. It codes for CASSYARDGAYGYTF.

The gene calls are TRBV6-5 and TRBJ1-2; the match to TRBD1 covers 9 bases. The CDR3 runs to 15 residues. With 6 bases clipped from V and 4 bases from J, the junction kept 9 bases outside the gene matches. Germline assignment: CDR1 MNHEY and CDR2 SVGAGI. CDR3 in DNA: TGTGCCAGCAGGGGGACAGGGCAGGGTACCTATGGCTACACCTTC. This sequence encodes CASRGTGQGTYGYTF.

The rearrangement joins TRBV5-4 to TRBJ1-2, with 7 bases identical to TRBD1. CDR3 length: 14 residues. Per germline, CDR1 SGHNT and CDR2 YYREEE (reference sequence). J was trimmed by 8 bases and V by 0 bases; bases with no gene match: 7. CDR3 nucleotides: TGTGCCAGCAGCTTGGTACCGACAGGGTGGGGCTACACCTTC. It yields the protein CASSLVPTGWGYTF.

The chain joins TRBV11-3 to TRBJ2-1, with TRBD2 identical over 7 bases. V was clipped by 3 bases and J by 7 bases; unmatched bases: 6. Germline V gene sequence: CDR1 SGHNT, CDR2 YENEEA. The CDR3 is 14 amino acids. CDR3 sequence: CASSFRTSQNEQFF. The CDR3 nucleotides are TGTGCCAGCAGCTTCCGGACTAGTCAGAATGAGCAGTTCTTC.

This chain connects TRBV14 to TRBJ1-1; a possible D gene is TRBD1 (6 bases). Germline CDR1 SGHDN, CDR2 FVKESK. The CDR3 is 16 residues long. V dropped 6 bases and J dropped 4 bases, with 21 bases sitting between them. CDR3 in amino acids: CASSVIHRAAATEAFF. CDR3 DNA: TGTGCCAGCAGTGTTATTCACAGGGCCGCGGCCACTGAAGCTTTCTTT.

The CDR3 bases are TGCGCCAGCAGCTTGGGTCCGGGACAGACCTACGAGCAGTACTTC. The encoded protein is CASSLGPGQTYEQYF. The genes are TRBV5-1 and TRBJ2-7; TRBD1 agrees at 7 bases. Germline CDR1 and CDR2: SGHRS and YFSETQ. The CDR3 is 15 residues long. V dropped 0 bases and J dropped 2; count of bases not matched to a gene: 5.

The chain has TRBV4-2 and TRBJ2-7; D gene unclear. Germline V gene sequence: CDR1 LGHNA, CDR2 YNFKEQ. V dropped 0 bases and J dropped 2 bases, with 17 bases sitting between them. The CDR3 is made up of 17 amino acids. CDR3 coding DNA: TGTGCCAGCAGCCAAGATTCGGACCCCCATCCGGCCTACGAGCAGTACTTC. Translation gives CASSQDSDPHPAYEQYF.

V is TRBV7-2 and J is TRBJ1-1; the D gene is possibly TRBD1 (5 bases). Germline CDR1 is SGHTA and CDR2 is FQGNSA. The CDR3 is 15 amino acids. Trimming removed 1 base at V and 1 base at J, with 10 bases between. The CDR3: CASSLGDAANTEAFF. The CDR3 nucleotides are TGTGCCAGCAGCTTAGGGGACGCGGCGAACACTGAAGCTTTCTTT.

This CDR3 reads CASSDRRTVSYEQYF. The CDR3 nucleotides read TGTGCCAGCAGCGACCGTCGGACGGTCTCCTACGAGCAGTACTTC. The chain combines TRBV7-9 with TRBJ2-7; unclear D gene. The CDR3 is made up of 15 amino acids. The ends were cut back, 5 bases at V and 0 bases at J, with 14 bases in the middle. Germline-derived CDR1 and CDR2 are SEHNR and FQNEAQ (reference sequence).

V gene TRBV30 combines with J gene TRBJ2-1; 14 bases match TRBD2. Trimming removed 2 bases from V and 5 bases from J; junction bases left unmatched: 2. The CDR3 spans 15 residues. Per the germline V gene, CDR1 is GTSNPN and CDR2 is SVGIG (reference sequence). The chain's CDR3 is CAWSSGLAGDNEQFF. CDR3 in DNA: TGTGCCTGGAGTTCGGGACTAGCGGGGGACAATGAGCAGTTCTTC.

J is TRBJ1-2 and V is TRBV19; D gene unclear. V gave up 0 bases and J gave up 3 bases, with 14 bases separating them. The CDR3 is 16 residues long. Germline CDR1 is LNHDA and CDR2 is SQIVND (reference sequence). The CDR3 sequence is CASSIDIPRTYYGYTF. The CDR3 DNA reads as TGTGCCAGTAGTATAGATATTCCACGGACTTACTATGGCTACACCTTC.

The CDR3 loop is CASTTDRYSSGNTIYF. The CDR3 nucleotides read TGTGCCAGTACCACCGACAGGTACAGCTCTGGAAACACCATATATTTT. The chain employs TRBV19 and TRBJ1-3; D is possibly TRBD1 (6 bases). Germline CDR1 is LNHDA and CDR2 is SQIVND (reference sequence). The CDR3 runs 16 residues. Trimming left V 7 bases short and J 0 bases short, with 16 bases between.

V and J are TRBV28 and TRBJ1-5; D possibly corresponds to TRBD1 (5 bases). The germline V gene has CDR1 MDHEN and CDR2 SYDVKM. V dropped 3 bases and J dropped 9 bases, with 12 bases sitting between them. The CDR3 runs 13 residues. The CDR3 spells CASSFAGRGPQHF. DNA of the CDR3: TGTGCCAGCAGTTTCGCAGGGAGAGGGCCCCAGCATTTT.

The chain carries TRBV11-2 and TRBJ2-1; TRBD1 matches 7 bases. V was pared by 4 bases and J by 3 bases, with 9 bases of the junction left unmatched. The CDR3 covers 16 residues. The V gene's germline CDR1 is SGHAT and CDR2 FQNNGV. CDR3 nucleotide sequence: TGTGCCAGCAGCTCTACAGAGACAGGGCTCTACAATGAGCAGTTCTTC. It encodes CASSSTETGLYNEQFF.

The gene calls are TRBV7-9 and TRBJ1-2; possibly TRBD1 for D (5 bases). The V gene lost 2 bases and the J gene lost 7 bases, with 20 bases spanning the gap. This CDR3 spans 16 amino acids. Germline V gives CDR1 SEHNR, CDR2 FQNEAQ (reference sequence). The CDR3 region has the DNA TGTGCCAGCAGCTTAACAGGTCCCTCTACCCGGGGTGGCTACACCTTC. The encoded protein is CASSLTGPSTRGGYTF.

The chain recombines TRBV29-1 with TRBJ2-1, with TRBD1 matching over 7 bases. Germline loops: CDR1 SQVTM, CDR2 ANQGSEA. With V trimmed by 6 bases and J by 7 bases, 15 bases remained unmatched. The CDR3 has 15 amino acids. CDR3 sequence: CSVLRGPGSVNEQFF. In DNA form, the CDR3 reads TGCAGCGTGCTAAGGGGGCCGGGTAGTGTTAATGAGCAGTTCTTC.

The chain carries TRBV7-2 and TRBJ2-7; 8 bases are a match to TRBD2. The CDR3 loop spans 16 amino acids. V was pared by 1 base and J by 5 bases, with 10 bases of the junction left unmatched. Germline CDR1 reads SGHTA; CDR2 reads FQGNSA. The DNA of the CDR3 is TGTGCCAGCAGCTTAGGGGTGAGGCTAGCGGGTGACGAGCAGTACTTC. The encoded protein is CASSLGVRLAGDEQYF.

The chain uses TRBV24-1 and TRBJ2-2; 9 nucleotides match TRBD2. This CDR3 has 16 amino acids. The junction had 2 bases not matched to a gene; V was cut back by 0 bases and J by 4 bases. CDR1 KGHDR and CDR2 SFDVKD come from the germline V gene. This CDR3 is CATSDLGREGTGELFF. In DNA form, the CDR3 reads TGTGCCACCAGTGATTTGGGGCGGGAGGGCACCGGGGAGCTGTTTTTT.